The rows below give T cell receptor beta chains drawn from one sample of a study of blood T cells in healthy people across ages. MiXCR was run by TCRdb on the 5' RACE reads, yielding one entry per CDR3 protein. This repertoire shows approximately 700,000 distinct CDR3 sequences, about 32% found once; its top ten account for 15% to 17%. What was sequenced was blood. The receptors originated from a woman older than 75 in good health. Each CDR3 is given with its conserved first and last residue. The order of the fields is D gene, J gene, clone size, V gene, CDR3 DNA, CDR3 protein. D genes are given only for firm matches. Not all rows give a size; the values are once, few, many and, for expanded clones, a class.

TRBD1 | TRBJ1-2 | many | TRBV20-1 | TGCAGTGCTGACAGGGGAAATGGCTACACCTTC | CSADRGNGYTF
NA | TRBJ1-5 | NA | TRBV20-1 | TGCAGTGCTAGAGATATTCAGAGGCAGAGTAAGCCCCAGCATTTT | CSARDIQRQSKPQHF
NA | TRBJ1-6 | few | TRBV7-3 | TGTGCCAGCAGCTGGACACCCGGCACGGATTCACCCCTCCACTTT | CASSWTPGTDSPLHF
NA | TRBJ1-2 | NA | TRBV27 | TGTGCCAGCAGTGAGACCGGGCCCCTCCCCTCCTATCGCTACACCTTC | CASSETGPLPSYRYTF
NA | TRBJ1-2 | many | TRBV20-1 | TGCAGTGCTAGAGTGATGCACTATGGCTACACCTTC | CSARVMHYGYTF
NA | TRBJ1-1 | many | TRBV6-2/TRBV6-3 | TGTGCCAGCAGTTACTCGAGGGACGGTGGCACTGAAGCTTTCTTT | CASSYSRDGGTEAFF
NA | TRBJ2-1 | many | TRBV6-6 | TGTGCCAGCAGTTACTCGCGGGTATACAATGAGCAGTTCTTC | CASSYSRVYNEQFF
NA | TRBJ1-3 | many | TRBV18 | TGTGCCAGCTCACTGGACAGTGGGGACTCTGGAAACACCATATATTTT | CASSLDSGDSGNTIYF
TRBD1 | TRBJ1-1 | many | TRBV7-3 | TGTGCCAGCAGCCCCCCGCCTGGGACAGGGGGTGACGCTTTCTTT | CASSPPPGTGGDAFF
NA | TRBJ2-7 | many | TRBV7-2 | TGTGCCAGCTCTCCAGTGACTACCTACGAGCAGTACTTC | CASSPVTTYEQYF
NA | TRBJ2-1 | many | TRBV5-1 | TGCGCCAGCAGCTCGGGGAACAGGGCTCCAAACAATGAGCAGTTCTTC | CASSSGNRAPNNEQFF
TRBD1 | TRBJ1-2 | many | TRBV15 | TGTGCCACCTCGTTAAGTCAGGGGGTCGGGGGCTACACCTTC | CATSLSQGVGGYTF
NA | TRBJ2-5 | NA | TRBV28 | TGTGCCAGCTGTCCCCCAGGAGGCAATGAGCAGTACTTC | CASCPPGGNEQYF
TRBD2 | TRBJ2-7 | many | TRBV7-6 | TGTGCCAGCAGCTTATGGGGGGGGCATAGCGGGGTGAGTTTCTACGAGCAGTACTTC | CASSLWGGHSGVSFYEQYF
TRBD2 | TRBJ2-3 | NA | TRBV9 | TGTGCCAGCAACGTAGAAGGGGGGACTAGCGCCCAGCCCCCAGATACGCAGTATTTT | CASNVEGGTSAQPPDTQYF
NA | TRBJ2-3 | NA | TRBV3-1 | TGTGCCTGCAGCCAAGAGCGAGGGGGGTGGAATGTAGATACGCAGTATTTT | CACSQERGGWNVDTQYF
NA | TRBJ2-7 | many | TRBV28 | TGTGCCAGCAGTTTTACAGGGGGGGACTCGGACGAGCAGTACTTC | CASSFTGGDSDEQYF
TRBD2 | TRBJ2-5 | many | TRBV20-1 | TGCAGTGCAGGGACTAGCGGGGTCCAAGAGACCCAGTACTTC | CSAGTSGVQETQYF
TRBD1 | TRBJ1-1 | NA | TRBV2 | TGTGCCAGCAGGGAGGGACAGGGGTGGACTGAAGCTTTCTTT | CASREGQGWTEAFF
TRBD2 | TRBJ2-7 | NA | TRBV7-2 | TGTGCCAGCAGCTTCGGACTAGTTGCGTACGAGCAGTACTTC | CASSFGLVAYEQYF
NA | TRBJ1-1 | NA | TRBV5-1 | TGCGCCAGCAGCTTTGGCGGGGTCGGCACTGAAGCTTTCTTT | CASSFGGVGTEAFF
NA | TRBJ2-3 | few | TRBV6-2/TRBV6-3 | TGTGCCAGCAGTACAGGAGGGAACACAGATACGCAGTATTTT | CASSTGGNTDTQYF
NA | TRBJ1-5 | many | TRBV7-2 | TGTGCCAGCAGCCCAAATAGCAATCAGCCCCAGCATTTT | CASSPNSNQPQHF
NA | TRBJ2-7 | many | TRBV2 | TGTGCCAGCAGTGGGACGGTGAACTCCTACGAGCAGTACTTC | CASSGTVNSYEQYF
TRBD1 | TRBJ1-1 | few | TRBV3-1 | TGTGCCAGCAGGCCTCCCGGGACAGCGAACACTGAAGCTTTCTTT | CASRPPGTANTEAFF
TRBD1 | TRBJ2-4 | many | TRBV20-1 | TGCAGTGCTAGAGATACAGGGGGCCATCCTAACATTCAGTACTTC | CSARDTGGHPNIQYF
NA | TRBJ2-2 | NA | TRBV11-2 | TGTGCCAGCAGCTTAGATCTAGCGTCCGGGGAGCTGTTTTTT | CASSLDLASGELFF
NA | TRBJ1-1 | NA | TRBV4-3 | TGCGCCAGCAGCCAAGACCGTGGACAGTACACTGAAGCTTTCTTT | CASSQDRGQYTEAFF
NA | TRBJ2-3 | few | TRBV25-1 | TGTGCCAGCAGTGAAGGGACGCAGTATTTT | CASSEGTQYF
NA | TRBJ1-5 | NA | TRBV5-6 | TGTGCCAGCAGCTCCGACAGTGGGCCCCAGCATTTT | CASSSDSGPQHF
NA | TRBJ1-6 | many | TRBV20-1 | TGCAGTGCTAGAGATTTTCGGGGCGGCGTGAATTCACCCCTCCACTTT | CSARDFRGGVNSPLHF
TRBD1 | TRBJ2-5 | many | TRBV20-1 | TGCAGTGCGTACATGGGGGGACAGGGGCAAGAGACCCAGTACTTC | CSAYMGGQGQETQYF
TRBD2 | TRBJ2-3 | many | TRBV28 | TGTGCCAGCAGTTTAGGACTAGCGGGGGGGACTGACACAGATACGCAGTATTTT | CASSLGLAGGTDTDTQYF
NA | TRBJ1-1 | few | TRBV30 | TGTGCCTGGGCTTCTTACACTGAAGCTTTCTTT | CAWASYTEAFF
TRBD2 | TRBJ2-1 | NA | TRBV4-3 | TGCGCCAGCAGCCACCGCAGGGGCGGGGGGGCTAACAATGAGCAGTTCTTC | CASSHRRGGGANNEQFF
NA | TRBJ1-6 | NA | TRBV30 | TGTGCCTGGGGGAACAGGGCCAGCTCCTATAATTCACCCCTCCACTTT | CAWGNRASSYNSPLHF
TRBD1 | TRBJ1-2 | many | TRBV5-1 | TGCGCCAGCAGCGACAGGGGTAACTATGGCTACACCTTC | CASSDRGNYGYTF
NA | TRBJ1-6 | few | TRBV20-1 | TGCAGTGCTAGGGAACAAGGGACGGCTCCCTCACCCCTCCACTTT | CSAREQGTAPSPLHF
NA | TRBJ1-6 | NA | TRBV28 | TGTGCCAGCAGTTCAAGTCTCAGGACCCACTTT | CASSSSLRTHF